Described below is a single T cell receptor (beta chain) sequence and its context. The protocol was immunoSEQ multiplex PCR, while the TCRdb copy is restricted to in-frame clones and leaves out a portion. This sample has some 150,000 clones, with approximately 86% found just once. The CDR3 consists of 16 residues. Trimming removed 4 bases from V and 5 bases from J; junction bases left unmatched: 13. Looked up from germline, CDR1 is MGHRA and CDR2 is YSYEKL. This specimen comes from a study of blood T cell repertoires in COVID-19. As for the study in general: The United States, Italy and Spain were the sources of the acute and convalescent COVID-19 samples. PBMCs, B-cell-depleted T cells, or T cells were the source of the cDNA or gDNA that made up the material.

Sample: peripheral blood. V is TRBV4-1 and J is TRBJ1-1; TRBD1 matches at 7 bases. This sequence originates from a woman in her sixties who had recovered from COVID-19. The CDR3 DNA is TGCGCCAGCAGCCGAACCACACAGGGGTTTTGGACTGAAGCTTTCTTT. Translation gives CASSRTTQGFWTEAFF.